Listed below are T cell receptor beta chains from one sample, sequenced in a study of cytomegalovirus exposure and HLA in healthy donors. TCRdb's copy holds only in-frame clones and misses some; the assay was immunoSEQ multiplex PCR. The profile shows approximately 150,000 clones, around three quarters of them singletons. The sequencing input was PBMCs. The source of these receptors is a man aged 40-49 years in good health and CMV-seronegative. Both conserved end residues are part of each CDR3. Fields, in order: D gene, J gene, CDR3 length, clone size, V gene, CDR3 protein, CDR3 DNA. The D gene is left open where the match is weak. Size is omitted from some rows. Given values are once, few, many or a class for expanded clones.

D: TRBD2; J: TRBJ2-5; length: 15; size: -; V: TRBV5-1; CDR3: CASSWSAGGFQTQYF; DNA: TGCGCCAGCAGCTGGTCTGCGGGGGGGTTTCAGACCCAGTACTTC
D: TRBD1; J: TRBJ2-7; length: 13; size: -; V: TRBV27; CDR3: CASSLGQTYEQYF; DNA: TGTGCCAGCAGTTTGGGACAGACCTACGAGCAGTACTTC
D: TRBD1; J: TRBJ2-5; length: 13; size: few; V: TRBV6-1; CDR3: CASGMTGLETQYF; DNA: TGTGCCAGCGGGATGACAGGGTTAGAGACCCAGTACTTC
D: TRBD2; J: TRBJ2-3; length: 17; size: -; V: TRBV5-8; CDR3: CASSRGLVSGGTDTQYF; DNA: TGTGCCAGCAGCAGGGGACTAGTAAGTGGGGGCACAGATACGCAGTATTTT
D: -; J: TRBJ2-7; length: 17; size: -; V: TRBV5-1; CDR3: CASSLKTPGHEPYEQYF; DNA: TGCGCCAGCAGCCTAAAGACTCCGGGACACGAGCCCTACGAGCAGTACTTC
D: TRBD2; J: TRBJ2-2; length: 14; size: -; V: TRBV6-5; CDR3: CATYPGGDTGELFF; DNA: TGTGCCACCTACCCGGGGGGGGACACCGGGGAGCTGTTTTTT
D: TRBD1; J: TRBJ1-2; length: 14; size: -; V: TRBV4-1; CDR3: CASSPDGTGYGYTF; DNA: TGCGCCAGCAGCCCGGACGGGACAGGCTATGGCTACACCTTC
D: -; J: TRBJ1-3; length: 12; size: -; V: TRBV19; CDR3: CASQGPGNTIYF; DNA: TGTGCCAGCCAGGGCCCTGGAAACACCATATATTTT
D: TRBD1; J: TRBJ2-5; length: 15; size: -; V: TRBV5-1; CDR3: CASSLDRGSGETQYF; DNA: TGCGCCAGCAGCTTGGACAGGGGATCGGGAGAGACCCAGTACTTC
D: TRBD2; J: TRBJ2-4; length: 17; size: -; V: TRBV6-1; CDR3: CASSGGLAGAAKNIQYF; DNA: TGTGCCAGCAGTGGTGGACTAGCGGGAGCAGCCAAAAACATTCAGTACTTC
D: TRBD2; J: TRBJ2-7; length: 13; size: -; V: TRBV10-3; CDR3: CAISAGGYGEQYF; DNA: TGTGCCATCAGTGCGGGAGGGTATGGCGAGCAGTACTTC
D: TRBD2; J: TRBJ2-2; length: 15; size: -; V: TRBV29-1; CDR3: CSVSTSGPNTGELFF; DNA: TGCAGCGTCAGTACTAGCGGTCCTAACACCGGGGAGCTGTTTTTT
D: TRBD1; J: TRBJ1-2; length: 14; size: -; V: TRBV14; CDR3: CASSTGQGHYGYTF; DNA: TGTGCCAGCAGCACCGGACAGGGACACTATGGCTACACCTTC
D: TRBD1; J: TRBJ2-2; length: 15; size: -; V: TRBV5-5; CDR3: CASSLLGQGAWELFF; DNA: TGTGCCAGCAGCTTGTTAGGACAGGGGGCCTGGGAGCTGTTTTTT
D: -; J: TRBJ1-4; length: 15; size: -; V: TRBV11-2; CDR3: CASSSGTFSNEKLFF; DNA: TGTGCCAGCAGCTCCGGGACTTTCTCTAATGAAAAACTGTTTTTT
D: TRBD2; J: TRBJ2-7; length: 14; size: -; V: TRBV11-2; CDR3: CASSLVAAGYEQYF; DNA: TGTGCCAGCAGCTTAGTTGCAGCGGGGTACGAGCAGTACTTC
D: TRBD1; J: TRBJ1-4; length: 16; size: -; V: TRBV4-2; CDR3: CASSLQTGQGKYELFF; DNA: TGTGCCAGCAGCCTCCAGACGGGACAGGGAAAGTACGAACTGTTTTTT
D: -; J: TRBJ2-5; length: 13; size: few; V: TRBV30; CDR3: CAWSAGSQETQYF; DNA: TGTGCCTGGAGTGCCGGGTCCCAAGAGACCCAGTACTTC
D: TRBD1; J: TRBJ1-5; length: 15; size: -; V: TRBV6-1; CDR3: CASSQDRAKGQPQHF; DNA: TGTGCCAGCAGCCAGGACAGGGCGAAAGGGCAGCCCCAGCATTTT
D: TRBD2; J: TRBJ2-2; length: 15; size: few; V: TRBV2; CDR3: CASSSGRAGTGELFF; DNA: TGTGCCAGCAGTAGCGGGAGGGCGGGCACCGGGGAGCTGTTTTTT
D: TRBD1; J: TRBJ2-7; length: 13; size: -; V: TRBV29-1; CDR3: CSVVTGGVYEQYF; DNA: TGCAGCGTTGTTACAGGGGGCGTCTACGAGCAGTACTTC
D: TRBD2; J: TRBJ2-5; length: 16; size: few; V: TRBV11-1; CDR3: CASSQRLAGAAETQYF; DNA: TGTGCCAGCAGTCAAAGACTAGCGGGAGCGGCAGAGACCCAGTACTTC
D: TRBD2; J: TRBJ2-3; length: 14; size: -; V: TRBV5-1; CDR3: CASSPGLETDTQYF; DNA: TGCGCCAGCAGCCCGGGACTAGAAACAGATACGCAGTATTTT
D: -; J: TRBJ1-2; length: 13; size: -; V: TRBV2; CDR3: CASSSTLNYGYTF; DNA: TGTGCCAGCAGTTCGACTTTGAACTATGGCTACACCTTC
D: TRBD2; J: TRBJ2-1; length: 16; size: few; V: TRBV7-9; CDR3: CSSSLTPGTSYNEQFF; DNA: TGTTCCAGCAGCTTAACTCCCGGGACTAGTTACAATGAGCAGTTCTTC
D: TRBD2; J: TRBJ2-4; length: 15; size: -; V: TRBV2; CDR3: CASRGGRGAKNIQYF; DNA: TGTGCCAGCAGAGGCGGGAGAGGGGCCAAAAACATTCAGTACTTC
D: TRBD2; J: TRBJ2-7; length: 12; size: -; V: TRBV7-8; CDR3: CATEAGGREQYF; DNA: TGTGCTACGGAGGCGGGAGGTCGCGAGCAGTACTTC
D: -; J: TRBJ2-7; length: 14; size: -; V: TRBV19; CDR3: CASSIGPVANEQYF; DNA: TGTGCCAGTAGTATTGGGCCCGTAGCGAATGAGCAGTACTTC
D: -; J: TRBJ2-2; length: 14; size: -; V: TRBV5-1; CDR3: CASSLGDINGELFF; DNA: TGCGCCAGCAGCTTGGGGGACATAAATGGGGAGCTGTTTTTT
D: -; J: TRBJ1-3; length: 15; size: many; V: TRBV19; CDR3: CASSIGTASGNTIYF; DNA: TGTGCCAGTAGTATAGGCACAGCTTCGGGAAACACCATATATTTT
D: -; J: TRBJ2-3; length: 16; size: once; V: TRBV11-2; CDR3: CASSPPGLGGTDTQYF; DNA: TGTGCCAGCAGCCCCCCCGGACTGGGCGGCACAGATACGCAGTATTTT
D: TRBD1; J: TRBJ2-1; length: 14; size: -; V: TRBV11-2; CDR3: CASSPGTGVNEQFF; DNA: TGTGCCAGCAGCCCCGGGACAGGGGTGAATGAGCAGTTCTTC
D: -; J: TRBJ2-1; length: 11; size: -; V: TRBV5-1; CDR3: CASSRGNEQFF; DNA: TGCGCCAGCAGCAGGGGCAATGAGCAGTTCTTC
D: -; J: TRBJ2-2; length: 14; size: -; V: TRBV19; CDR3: CASRVRRNTGELFF; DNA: TGTGCCAGTAGGGTCAGAAGAAACACCGGGGAGCTGTTTTTT
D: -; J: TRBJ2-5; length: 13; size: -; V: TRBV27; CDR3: CASRRTQRGTQYF; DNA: TGTGCCAGCAGGCGGACCCAACGGGGGACCCAGTACTTC
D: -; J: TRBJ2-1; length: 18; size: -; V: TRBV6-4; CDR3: CASSLRGGQLSSYNEQFF; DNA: TGTGCCAGCAGCCTTAGGGGCGGCCAATTAAGCTCCTACAATGAGCAGTTCTTC
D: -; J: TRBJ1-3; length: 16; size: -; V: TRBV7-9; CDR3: CASSLDTAFSGNTIYF; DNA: TGTGCCAGCAGCTTAGATACAGCCTTCTCTGGAAACACCATATATTTT
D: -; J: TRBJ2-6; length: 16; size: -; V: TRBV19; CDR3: CASSIDGGSGANVLTF; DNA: TGTGCCAGTAGTATAGACGGAGGCTCTGGGGCCAACGTCCTGACTTTC